This TCR beta chain originates from a study of blood T cell repertoires in COVID-19. Study-wide context: In each case, the material was cDNA or gDNA derived from T cells, B-cell-depleted T cells, or PBMCs.

This clone appeared a few times. Clones were sequenced by immunoSEQ multiplex PCR, and TCRdb holds only the in-frame ones, with some missing. In the table there are 300,000 or so clones, 70% to 90% of which are singletons. Participant-reported clinical history was the basis for cohort assignment. Before being deemed recovered, Cohort 3 donors had two negative PCRs, clearance, or symptom resolution. The origin of this receptor is a woman between 18 and 30 years old who had recovered from COVID-19. Sequences were obtained from PBMCs or T cells enriched from blood (not recorded which).

CDR3 in DNA: TGTGCCAGCTCACCACCTTCATGGAACACTGAAGCTTTCTTT. It codes for CASSPPSWNTEAFF. V and J are TRBV18 and TRBJ1-1; D remains ambiguous. The V end was cut by 0 bases, the J end by 1 base, with 6 bases between. Germline lookup yields CDR1 KGHSH and CDR2 LQKENI. This CDR3 contains 14 residues.